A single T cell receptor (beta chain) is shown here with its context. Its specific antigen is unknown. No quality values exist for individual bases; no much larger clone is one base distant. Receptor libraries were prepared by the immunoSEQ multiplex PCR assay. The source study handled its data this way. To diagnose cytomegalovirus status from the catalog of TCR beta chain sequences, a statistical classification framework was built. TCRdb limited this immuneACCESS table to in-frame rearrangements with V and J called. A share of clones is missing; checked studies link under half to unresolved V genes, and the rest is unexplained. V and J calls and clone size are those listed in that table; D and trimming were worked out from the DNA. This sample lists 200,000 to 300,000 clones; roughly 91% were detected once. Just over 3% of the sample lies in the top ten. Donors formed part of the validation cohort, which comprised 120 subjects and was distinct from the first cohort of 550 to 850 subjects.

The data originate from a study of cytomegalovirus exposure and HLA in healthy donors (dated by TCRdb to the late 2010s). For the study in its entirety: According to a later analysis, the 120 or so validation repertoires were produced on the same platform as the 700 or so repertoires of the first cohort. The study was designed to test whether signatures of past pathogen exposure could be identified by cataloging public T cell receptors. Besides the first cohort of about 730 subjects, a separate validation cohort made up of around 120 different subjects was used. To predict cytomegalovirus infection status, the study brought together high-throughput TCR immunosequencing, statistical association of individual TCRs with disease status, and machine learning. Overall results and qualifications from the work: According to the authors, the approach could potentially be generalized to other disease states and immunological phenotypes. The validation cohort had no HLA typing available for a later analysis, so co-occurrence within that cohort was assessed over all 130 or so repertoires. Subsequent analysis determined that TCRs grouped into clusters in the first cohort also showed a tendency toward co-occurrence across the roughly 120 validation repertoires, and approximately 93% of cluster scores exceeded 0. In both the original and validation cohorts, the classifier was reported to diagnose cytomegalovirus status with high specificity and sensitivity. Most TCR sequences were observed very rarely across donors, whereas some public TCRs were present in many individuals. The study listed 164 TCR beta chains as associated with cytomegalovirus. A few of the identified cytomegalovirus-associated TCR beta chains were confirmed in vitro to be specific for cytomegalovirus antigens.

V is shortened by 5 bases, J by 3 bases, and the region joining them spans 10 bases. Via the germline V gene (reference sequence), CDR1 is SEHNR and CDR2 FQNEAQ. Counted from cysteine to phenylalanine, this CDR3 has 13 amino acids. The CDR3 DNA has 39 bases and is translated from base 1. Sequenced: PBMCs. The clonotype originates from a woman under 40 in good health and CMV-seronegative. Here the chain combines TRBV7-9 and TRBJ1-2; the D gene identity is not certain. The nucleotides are TGTGCCAGCAGCCGTACAGCAGACTATGGCTACACCTTC. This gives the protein CASSRTADYGYTF.